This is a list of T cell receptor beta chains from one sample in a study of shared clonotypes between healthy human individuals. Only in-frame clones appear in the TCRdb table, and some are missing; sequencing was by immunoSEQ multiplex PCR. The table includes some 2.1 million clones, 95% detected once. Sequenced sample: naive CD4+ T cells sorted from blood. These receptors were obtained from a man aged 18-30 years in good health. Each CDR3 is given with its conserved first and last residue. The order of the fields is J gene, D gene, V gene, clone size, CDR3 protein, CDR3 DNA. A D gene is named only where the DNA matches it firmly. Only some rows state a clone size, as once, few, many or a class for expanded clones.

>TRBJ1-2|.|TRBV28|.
CASSLLVRGGNYGYTF
TGTGCCAGCAGTCTCCTCGTCAGGGGTGGTAACTATGGCTACACCTTC
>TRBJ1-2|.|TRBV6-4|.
CASSDGPNYGYTF
TGTGCCAGCAGTGACGGGCCCAACTATGGCTACACCTTC
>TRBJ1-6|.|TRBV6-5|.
CASRDTGGYNSPLHF
TGTGCCAGCAGGGACACGGGCGGATATAATTCACCCCTCCACTTT
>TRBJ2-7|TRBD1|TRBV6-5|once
CASSYGQGAGEQYF
TGTGCCAGCAGTTACGGGCAGGGGGCAGGGGAGCAGTACTTC
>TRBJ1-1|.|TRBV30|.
CAWSVGGWGAEAFF
TGTGCCTGGAGTGTAGGGGGATGGGGGGCTGAAGCTTTCTTT
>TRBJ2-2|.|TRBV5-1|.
CASSFDNTGELFF
TGCGCCAGCAGCTTTGACAACACCGGGGAGCTGTTTTTT
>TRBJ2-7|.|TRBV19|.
CASSQRQDLVYF
TGTGCCAGTAGCCAACGACAGGACCTAGTGTACTTC
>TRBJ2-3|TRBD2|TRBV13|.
CASSYGLAGVSADTQYF
TGTGCCAGCAGCTACGGACTAGCGGGAGTAAGCGCAGATACGCAGTATTTT
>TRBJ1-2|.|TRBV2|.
CASSEALGAAGGYTF
TGTGCCAGCAGTGAAGCGCTCGGGGCCGCGGGTGGCTACACCTTC
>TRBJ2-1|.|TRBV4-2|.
CASSQVGPPYEQFF
TGTGCCAGCAGCCAAGTCGGACCCCCCTATGAGCAGTTCTTC
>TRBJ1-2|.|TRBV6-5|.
CASRGDTGYGYTF
TGTGCCAGCAGGGGGGACACCGGCTATGGCTACACCTTC
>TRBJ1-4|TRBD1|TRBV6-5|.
CASSPQGGWKWLFF
TGTGCCAGCAGCCCACAGGGGGGATGGAAGTGGCTGTTTTTT
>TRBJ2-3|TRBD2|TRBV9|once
CASSVASGRVTDTQYF
TGTGCCAGCAGCGTAGCAAGCGGGAGGGTCACAGATACGCAGTATTTT
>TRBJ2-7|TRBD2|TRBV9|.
CASSVAGTSGGTYEQYF
TGTGCCAGCAGCGTTGCCGGGACTAGCGGGGGAACCTACGAGCAGTACTTC
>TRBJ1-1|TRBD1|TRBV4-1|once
CASSQDWGLPDRSNTEAFF
TGCGCCAGCAGCCAAGATTGGGGGTTGCCGGACAGGTCGAACACTGAAGCTTTCTTT
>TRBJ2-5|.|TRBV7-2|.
CASSLASRLVRDSNQETQYF
TGTGCCAGCAGCTTAGCGAGTCGTTTGGTGCGGGACAGCAACCAAGAGACCCAGTACTTC
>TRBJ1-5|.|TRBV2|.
CASSETFSNQPQHF
TGTGCCAGCAGTGAAACCTTTAGCAATCAGCCCCAGCATTTT
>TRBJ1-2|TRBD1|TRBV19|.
CASSRFQGVNYGYTF
TGTGCCAGTAGTCGTTTCCAGGGGGTCAACTATGGCTACACCTTC
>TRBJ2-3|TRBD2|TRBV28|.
CASSLYRAGGGTDTQYF
TGTGCCAGCAGTTTATATCGAGCGGGGGGTGGCACAGATACGCAGTATTTT
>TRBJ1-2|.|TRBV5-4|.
CASSGDFEGVASGYTF
TGTGCCAGCAGCGGTGACTTTGAGGGGGTAGCATCGGGCTACACCTTC
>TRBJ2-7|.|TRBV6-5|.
CASSYHGYEQYF
TGTGCCAGCAGTTATCATGGCTACGAGCAGTACTTC
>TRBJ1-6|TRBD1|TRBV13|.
CASSLGTGGASYNSPLHF
TGTGCCAGCAGCTTAGGAACAGGGGGCGCGTCCTATAATTCACCCCTCCACTTT
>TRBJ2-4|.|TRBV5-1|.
CASSLDSRNIQYF
TGCGCCAGCAGCTTGGACTCGAGAAACATTCAGTACTTC
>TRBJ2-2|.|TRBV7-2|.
CASSPSWAVGELFF
TGTGCCAGCAGCCCCTCGTGGGCGGTAGGGGAGCTGTTTTTT
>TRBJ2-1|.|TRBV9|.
CASSAQEGGYNEQFF
TGTGCCAGCAGCGCCCAGGAGGGGGGGTACAATGAGCAGTTCTTC
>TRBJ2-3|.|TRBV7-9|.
CASSRDGALQYF
TGTGCCAGCAGCCGGGACGGCGCTCTGCAGTATTTT
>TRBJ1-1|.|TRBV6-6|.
CASSYLGQNTEAFF
TGTGCCAGCAGTTATCTCGGACAGAACACTGAAGCTTTCTTT
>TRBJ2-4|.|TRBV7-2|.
CASSLSPNIQYF
TGTGCCAGCAGCTTAAGCCCAAACATTCAGTACTTC